This T cell receptor (beta chain) was sequenced for a study of long-term antiretroviral therapy in people with HIV. Broader study findings: ART adherence, viral resistance and therapy changes were undocumented.

Inclusion required at least two post-ART and at least one pre-ART PBMC samples. Each participant with HIV received care in the United States. immunoSEQ v3.0 was run at survey level. The data were produced by immunoSEQ multiplex PCR, yet TCRdb's version contains in-frame clones alone and is incomplete. The sample contains about 16,000 clones, 81% of which appear only once. To note about this clone: Antigen specificity is unknown.

The sample here was unsorted PBMCs, taken less than 1.3 years before starting antiretroviral therapy. The clonotype comes from a man aged 30-40 years with HIV.

The CDR3 loop is CSVLQVWREGPTGELFF. As DNA, the CDR3 is TGCAGCGTCCTTCAGGTGTGGCGGGAGGGCCCCACCGGGGAGCTGTTTTTT. The chain has TRBV29-1 and TRBJ2-2; 9 bases align to TRBD2. With V trimmed by 6 bases and J by 4 bases, 15 bases remained unmatched. Germline V gene lookup returns CDR1 SQVTM and CDR2 ANQGSEA. CDR3 length: 17 amino acids.